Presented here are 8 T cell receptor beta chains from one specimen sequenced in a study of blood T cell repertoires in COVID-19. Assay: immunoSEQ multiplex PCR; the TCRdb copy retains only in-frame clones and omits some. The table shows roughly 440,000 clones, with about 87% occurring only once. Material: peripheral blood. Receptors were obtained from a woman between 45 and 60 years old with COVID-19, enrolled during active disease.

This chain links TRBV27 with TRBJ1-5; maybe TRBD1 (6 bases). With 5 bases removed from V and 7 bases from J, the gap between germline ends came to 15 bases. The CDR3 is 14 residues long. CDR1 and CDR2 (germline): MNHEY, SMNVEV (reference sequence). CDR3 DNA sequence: TGTGCCAGCAGTCCTGGACAGTCCGGGCAGCCCCAGCATTTT. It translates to CASSPGQSGQPQHF.

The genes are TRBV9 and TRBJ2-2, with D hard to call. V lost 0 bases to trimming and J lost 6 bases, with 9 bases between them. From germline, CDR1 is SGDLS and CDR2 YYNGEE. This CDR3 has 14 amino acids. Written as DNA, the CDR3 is TGTGCCAGCAGCGTAGTCAGGTCCGCCGGGGAGCTGTTTTTT. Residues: CASSVVRSAGELFF.

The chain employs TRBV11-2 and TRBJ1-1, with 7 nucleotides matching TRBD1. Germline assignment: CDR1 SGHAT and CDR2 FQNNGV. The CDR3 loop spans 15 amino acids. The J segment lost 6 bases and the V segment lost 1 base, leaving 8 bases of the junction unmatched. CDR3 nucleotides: TGTGCCAGCAGCTTAGCCCGACAGGGTTTATCTGAAGCTTTCTTT. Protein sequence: CASSLARQGLSEAFF.

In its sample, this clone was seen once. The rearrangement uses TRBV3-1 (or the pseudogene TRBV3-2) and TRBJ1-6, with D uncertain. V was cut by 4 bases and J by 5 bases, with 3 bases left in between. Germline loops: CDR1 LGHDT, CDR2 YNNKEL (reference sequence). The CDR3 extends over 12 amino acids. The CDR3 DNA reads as TGTGCCAGCAGCCGAGATAATTCACCCCTCCACTTT. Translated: CASSRDNSPLHF.

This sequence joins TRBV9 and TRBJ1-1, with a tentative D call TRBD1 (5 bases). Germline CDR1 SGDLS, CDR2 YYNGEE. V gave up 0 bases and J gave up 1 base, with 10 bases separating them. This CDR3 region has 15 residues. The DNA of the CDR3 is TGTGCCAGCAGCGTAGGAGTCAGGGCGAACACTGAAGCTTTCTTT. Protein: CASSVGVRANTEAFF.

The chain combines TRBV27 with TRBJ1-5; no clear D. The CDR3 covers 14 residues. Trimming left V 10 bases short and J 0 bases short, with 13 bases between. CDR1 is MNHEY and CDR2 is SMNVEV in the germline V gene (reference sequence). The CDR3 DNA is TGTGCCACCAAAAGAGGCTATAGCAATCAGCCCCAGCATTTT. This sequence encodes CATKRGYSNQPQHF.

The CDR3 DNA reads TGTGCCAGCAGTTTAGTCGGGGTTAAGAATGAAAAACTGTTTTTT. It translates to CASSLVGVKNEKLFF. The chain links TRBV27 to TRBJ1-4; D not certain. CDR3 size: 15 residues. Germline-derived CDR1 and CDR2 are MNHEY and SMNVEV (reference sequence). Between the trimmed V and J ends, which lost 2 bases and 5 bases, there was a span of 12 bases.

This chain's CDR3 is CASSERLIRGANYGYTF. In DNA, the CDR3 is TGTGCCAGCAGCGAAAGGTTAATTCGGGGGGCTAACTATGGCTACACCTTC. V gene TRBV2 combines with J gene TRBJ1-2, with D possibly TRBD1 on 5 matching bases. Germline V gene lookup returns CDR1 SNHLY and CDR2 FYNNEI. V was cut by 6 bases and J by 0 bases, with 20 bases left in between. The CDR3 is 17 amino acids.